This TCR beta chain emerged from a study of blood T cell repertoires in COVID-19. The trim removed 4 bases at V and 3 bases at J, leaving 12 bases unmatched. The CDR3 loop spans 17 amino acids. CDR1 and CDR2 from the germline V gene are SGHVS and FNYEAQ. This clone was detected only a few times. As originally analysed: Estimated nucleated cell counts came from reference gene primer amplification. The repertoire was sequenced with immunoSEQ multiplex PCR; TCRdb's copy has only in-frame clones and lacks some. V and J calls and clone size are given by that table; D and trimming were obtained from the DNA. There are about 83,000 clones in the sample; around 90% occur only once, and roughly 45% lies in the top ten.

This receptor was identified in a human donor in a cohort sampled during active COVID-19. The V call is TRBV7-6, the J call TRBJ2-7; 10 positions agree with TRBD2. Material for sequencing was peripheral blood. In DNA form, the CDR3 reads TGTGCCAGCAGCTCAATCATTGGGGCTAGCGGGAGCTACGAGCAGTACTTC. This gives the protein CASSSIIGASGSYEQYF.